The T cell receptor beta chain under discussion was sequenced for a study of control samples from healthy donors and cancer patients. Some clones are missing from TCRdb's copy, which holds only in-frame ones; the method was immunoSEQ multiplex PCR. The table lists around 180,000 clones, about 86% of them singletons. This CDR3 comprises 16 residues. Germline V CDR1 and CDR2: SEHNR, FQNEAQ (reference sequence). Between the trimmed V and J ends, which lost 7 bases and 2 bases, there was a span of 20 bases. The sample consisted of blood. This sequence was found in a woman in her 30s in good health. V is TRBV7-9 and J is TRBJ2-5; no reliable D call. CDR3 nucleotides: TGTGCCAGCATCGCCCGCGGCGGCATTATACAAGAGACCCAGTACTTC. This codes for CASIARGGIIQETQYF.